The 21 T cell receptor beta chains below come from one sample, sequenced in a study of blood T cell repertoires in COVID-19. Profiled with immunoSEQ multiplex PCR; TCRdb holds only in-frame clones, not every one. The top ten hold approximately 1% of the sample, which has some 300,000 clones, less than 90% seen once. Sequenced input: PBMCs or T cells enriched from blood (not recorded which). These receptor sequences come from a woman under 40 who had recovered from COVID-19.

The V gene is TRBV29-1, the J gene TRBJ2-1; no definite D call. Trimming took 7 bases from V and 4 from J, leaving 14 bases between them. Germline V gene data show CDR1 as SQVTM and CDR2 as ANQGSEA. The CDR3 is 13 residues long. The CDR3 reads CSAGTTEYNEQFF. CDR3 nucleotides: TGCAGCGCCGGAACCACAGAGTACAATGAGCAGTTCTTC.

The rearrangement joins TRBV3-1 (or the pseudogene TRBV3-2) to TRBJ1-2; 7 nucleotides align to TRBD1. V shed 1 base and J 7 bases; nucleotides not matched to a gene: 3. Germline V gives CDR1 LGHDT, CDR2 YNNKEL (reference sequence). CDR3 length equals 13 residues. DNA of the CDR3: TGTGCCAGCAGCCAAGTACAGGGGCTTGGCTACACCTTC. This codes for CASSQVQGLGYTF.

CDR3 sequence: CASSRDNMNTEAFF. The DNA for the CDR3 is TGTGCCAGCAGCCGGGACAACATGAACACTGAAGCTTTCTTT. The chain combines TRBV3-1 (or the pseudogene TRBV3-2) with TRBJ1-1; weak D call: TRBD1 (6 bases). V lost 4 bases to trimming and J lost 0 bases, with 9 bases between them. CDR3 length: 14 residues. Germline V lookup: CDR1 LGHDT, CDR2 YNNKEL (reference sequence).

The V gene is TRBV20-1, the J gene TRBJ1-6; D unresolved. The V end was cut by 3 bases, the J end by 0 bases, with 15 bases between. The CDR3 spans 17 residues. In germline, CDR1 is DFQATT, CDR2 SNEGSKA (reference sequence). Here the CDR3 DNA reads TGCAGTGCTAGTGGCTCGAGTCCTAGCTCCTATAATTCACCCCTCCACTTT. This codes for CSASGSSPSSYNSPLHF.

The V and J genes are TRBV3-1 (or the pseudogene TRBV3-2) and TRBJ1-2; 11 positions match TRBD1. CDR1 and CDR2 (germline): LGHDT, YNNKEL (reference sequence). The J segment lost 3 bases and the V segment lost 1 base, leaving 1 base of the junction unmatched. The CDR3 contains 15 residues. The CDR3 loop is CASSQGTGGHYGYTF. CDR3 sequence (DNA): TGTGCCAGCAGCCAAGGGACAGGGGGCCACTATGGCTACACCTTC.

J is TRBJ1-1 and V is TRBV5-1, with 8 nucleotides matching TRBD1. Germline V lookup: CDR1 SGHRS, CDR2 YFSETQ. The CDR3 spans 16 residues. V gave up 3 bases and J gave up 5 bases; unmatched junction bases: 12. CDR3 in amino acids: CASSSQGAGVGTEAFF. CDR3 in DNA: TGCGCCAGCAGCTCGCAGGGGGCTGGGGTTGGGACTGAAGCTTTCTTT.

The chain combines TRBV10-1 with TRBJ2-1, with unresolved D. CDR3 length: 12 residues. Trimming removed 3 bases from V and 3 bases from J, with 3 bases in between. Per the germline V gene, CDR1 is WNHNN and CDR2 is SYGVQD (reference sequence). The CDR3 is CASSDNYNEQFF. The CDR3 DNA reads as TGCGCCAGCAGTGATAACTACAATGAGCAGTTCTTC.

CDR3 amino acids: CASSRTGGQPQHF. CDR3 DNA sequence: TGTGCCAGCAGCCGGACAGGGGGTCAGCCCCAGCATTTT. J is TRBJ1-5 and V is TRBV28; 10 nucleotides align to TRBD1. Looked up from germline, CDR1 is MDHEN and CDR2 is SYDVKM. CDR3 length equals 13 residues. With V trimmed by 6 bases and J by 6 bases, 2 bases remained unmatched.

CDR3 in DNA: TGTGCCAGCAGGGGAAGGGGGCAGAACACTGAAGCTTTCTTT. Encoded protein: CASRGRGQNTEAFF. This chain joins TRBV28 and TRBJ1-1; TRBD1 matches at 7 bases. The CDR3 spans 14 residues. The V gene's germline CDR1 is MDHEN and CDR2 SYDVKM. The V gene end was trimmed by 6 bases and the J gene end by 1 base; junction bases not matched to a gene: 5.

The chain combines TRBV30 with TRBJ1-3; maybe TRBD1 (6 bases). Germline CDR1 reads GTSNPN; CDR2 reads SVGIG (reference sequence). V gave up 7 bases and J gave up 2 bases, with 9 bases separating them. The CDR3 runs 12 residues. For the CDR3, the DNA is TGTGCCTCGGGGGCCACTGGAAACACCATATATTTT. Its protein product is CASGATGNTIYF.

The J gene is TRBJ1-3, the V gene TRBV28, with TRBD1 as a possible D gene (5 bases). This CDR3 comprises 14 residues. Germline lookup yields CDR1 MDHEN and CDR2 SYDVKM. Deletions cut 3 bases from V and 8 bases from J, with 14 bases between. Here the CDR3 DNA reads TGTGCCAGCAGTTTGGGCGGGGGGACGCACACCATATATTTT. Encoded protein: CASSLGGGTHTIYF. Drawing the rest from reference TRBV28 and TRBJ1-3, the complete variable domain is DVKVTQSSRYLVKRTGEKVFLECVQDMDHENMFWYRQDPGLGLRLIYFSYDVKMKEKGDIPEGYSVSREKKERFSLILESASTNQTSMYLCASSLGGGTHTIYFGEGSWLTVV.

This rearrangement joins TRBV6-5 to TRBJ2-7, with 7 bases matching TRBD1. The CDR3 length is 13 residues. The germline V gene has CDR1 MNHEY and CDR2 SVGAGI. The J segment lost 3 bases and the V segment lost 7 bases, leaving 6 bases of the junction unmatched. CDR3 in amino acids: CASNTGTDYEQYF. CDR3 nucleotides: TGTGCCAGCAATACCGGGACAGACTACGAGCAGTACTTC.

This clone was picked up a small number of times. The rearrangement joins TRBV7-2 to TRBJ2-3; D is possibly TRBD1 (8 bases). Trimming shortened V by 3 bases and J by 1 base, and 20 bases separated the two germline ends. CDR3 length: 18 amino acids. The V gene's germline CDR1 is SGHTA and CDR2 FQGNSA. The chain's CDR3 is CASSFITGGVPGTDTQYF. The CDR3 coding sequence is TGTGCCAGCAGCTTTATCACAGGGGGGGTGCCTGGCACAGATACGCAGTATTTT.

The J gene is TRBJ1-1, the V gene TRBV2, with unresolved D. The CDR3 spans 15 residues. Germline loops: CDR1 SNHLY, CDR2 FYNNEI. V lost 10 bases, J lost 6 bases, and 24 bases lay in between. CDR3 DNA sequence: TGTGCCACCTCGGTTTCAGGTACCCAGGTGGCTGAAGCTTTCTTT. Amino acids: CATSVSGTQVAEAFF.

The chain employs TRBV19 and TRBJ2-1; 9 positions match TRBD1. The CDR3 is 16 residues long. The V and J ends lost 5 bases and 10 bases, in that order; junction bases with no gene match: 15. Per the germline V gene, CDR1 is LNHDA and CDR2 is SQIVND (reference sequence). CDR3 protein: CASSLRTGAQQREQFF. The CDR3 coding sequence is TGTGCCAGTAGTCTGAGGACAGGGGCGCAACAGAGGGAGCAGTTCTTC.

The chain joins TRBV19 to TRBJ1-1; 7 bases map to TRBD1. CDR1 is LNHDA and CDR2 is SQIVND in the germline V gene (reference sequence). The CDR3 runs to 13 residues. Trimming removed 1 base from V and 4 bases from J; junction bases left unmatched: 0. The DNA for the CDR3 is TGTGCCAGTAGTATAGGACAGGGCACTGAAGCTTTCTTT. It yields the protein CASSIGQGTEAFF.

V is TRBV5-1 and J is TRBJ1-1, with D hard to call. Germline loops: CDR1 SGHRS, CDR2 YFSETQ. V shed 2 bases and J shed 2 bases, with 7 bases lying between them. The CDR3 spans 13 residues. Written as DNA, the CDR3 is TGCGCCAGCAGCTTTGAGGGAAACACTGAAGCTTTCTTT. Its translation: CASSFEGNTEAFF.

The chain combines TRBV5-6 with TRBJ1-5; D gene unclear. The ends were cut back, 1 base at V and 2 bases at J, with 10 bases in the middle. Germline values: CDR1 SGHDT, CDR2 YYEEEE. CDR3 length: 15 residues. The CDR3, as DNA: TGTGCCAGCAGCTTGACAGTGTTAGGCAATCAGCCCCAGCATTTT. This codes for CASSLTVLGNQPQHF.

This clone was observed a handful of times. V is TRBV28 and J is TRBJ2-7, with TRBD1 matching over 9 bases. V shed 6 bases, J shed 11 bases, and the junction held 8 bases outside the gene matches. Looked up from germline, CDR1 is MDHEN and CDR2 is SYDVKM. The CDR3 spans 12 residues. The CDR3 region is CASSQTGGLEYF. In DNA form, the CDR3 reads TGTGCCAGCAGCCAGACAGGGGGGCTTGAGTACTTC.

The V gene is TRBV28, the J gene TRBJ1-1; the D gene is possibly TRBD1 (5 bases). The V end was cut by 5 bases, the J end by 1 base, with 17 bases between. The CDR3 is made up of 16 amino acids. Germline V gene lookup returns CDR1 MDHEN and CDR2 SYDVKM. Written as DNA, the CDR3 is TGTGCCAGCAGTCCCCCGGGACTCCGGGGGAACACTGAAGCTTTCTTT. Translated, it gives CASSPPGLRGNTEAFF.

The V gene is TRBV6-5, the J gene TRBJ1-1; no definite D call. The germline gives CDR1 MNHEY, CDR2 SVGAGI. V shed 7 bases and J shed 10 bases, with 19 bases lying between them. The CDR3 length is 13 residues. The DNA for the CDR3 is TGTGCCAGCATGGGAGTGAGGACGCTGGGAGCTTTCTTT. Residues: CASMGVRTLGAFF.